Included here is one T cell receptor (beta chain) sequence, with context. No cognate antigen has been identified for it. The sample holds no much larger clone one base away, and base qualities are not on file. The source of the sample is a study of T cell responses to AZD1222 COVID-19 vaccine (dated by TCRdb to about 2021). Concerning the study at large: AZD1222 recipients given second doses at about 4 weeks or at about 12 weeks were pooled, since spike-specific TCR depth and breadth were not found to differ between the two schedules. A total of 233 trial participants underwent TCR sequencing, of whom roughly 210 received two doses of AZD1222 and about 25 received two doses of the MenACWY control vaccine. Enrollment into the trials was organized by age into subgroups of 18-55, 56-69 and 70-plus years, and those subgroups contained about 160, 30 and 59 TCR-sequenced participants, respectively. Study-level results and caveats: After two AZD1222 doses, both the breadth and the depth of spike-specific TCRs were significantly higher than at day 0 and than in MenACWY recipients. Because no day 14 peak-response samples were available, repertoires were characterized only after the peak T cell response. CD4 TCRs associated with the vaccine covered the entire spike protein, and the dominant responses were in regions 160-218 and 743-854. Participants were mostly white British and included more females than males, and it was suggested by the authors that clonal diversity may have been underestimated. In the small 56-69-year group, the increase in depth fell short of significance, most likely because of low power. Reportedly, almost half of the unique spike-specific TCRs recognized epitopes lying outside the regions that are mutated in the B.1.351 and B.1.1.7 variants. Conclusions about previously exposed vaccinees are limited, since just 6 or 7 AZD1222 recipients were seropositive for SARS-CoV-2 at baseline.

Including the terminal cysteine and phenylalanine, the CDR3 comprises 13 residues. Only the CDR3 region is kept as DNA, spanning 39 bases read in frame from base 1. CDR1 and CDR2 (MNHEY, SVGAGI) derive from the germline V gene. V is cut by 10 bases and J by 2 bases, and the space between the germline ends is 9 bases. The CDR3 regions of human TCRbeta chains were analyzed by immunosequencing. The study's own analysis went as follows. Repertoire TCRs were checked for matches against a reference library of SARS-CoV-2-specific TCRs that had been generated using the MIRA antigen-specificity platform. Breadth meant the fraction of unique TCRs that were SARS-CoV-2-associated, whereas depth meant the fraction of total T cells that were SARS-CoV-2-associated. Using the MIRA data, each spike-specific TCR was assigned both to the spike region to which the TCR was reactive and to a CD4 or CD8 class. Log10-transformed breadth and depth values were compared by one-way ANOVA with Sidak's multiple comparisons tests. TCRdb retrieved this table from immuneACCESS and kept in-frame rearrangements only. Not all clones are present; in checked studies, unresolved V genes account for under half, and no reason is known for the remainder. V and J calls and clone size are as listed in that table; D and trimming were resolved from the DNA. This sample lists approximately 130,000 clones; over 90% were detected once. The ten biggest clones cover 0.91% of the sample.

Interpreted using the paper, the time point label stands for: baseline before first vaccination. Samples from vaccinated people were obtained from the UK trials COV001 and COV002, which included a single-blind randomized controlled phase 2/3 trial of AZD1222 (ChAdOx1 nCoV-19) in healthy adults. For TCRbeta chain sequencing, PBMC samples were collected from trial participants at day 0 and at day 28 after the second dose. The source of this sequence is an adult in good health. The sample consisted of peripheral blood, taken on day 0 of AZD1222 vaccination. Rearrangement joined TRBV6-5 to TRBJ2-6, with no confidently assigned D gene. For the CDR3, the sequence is CATIGTGANVLTF. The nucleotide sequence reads TGTGCCACCATTGGGACTGGGGCCAACGTCCTGACTTTC.